The 21 T cell receptor beta chains listed next were all sequenced from one sample in a study of T cell responses to AZD1222 COVID-19 vaccine. Only in-frame clones appear in the TCRdb table, and some are missing; sequencing was by immunoSEQ multiplex PCR. Altogether approximately 140,000 clones are present, 90% to 95% being singletons, with the ten largest covering approximately 1.5%. This material consisted of peripheral blood, taken on day 0 of AZD1222 vaccination. These receptors were obtained from an adult in good health.

This rearrangement joins TRBV19 to TRBJ2-7; 7 bases match TRBD1. CDR1 is LNHDA, CDR2 SQIVND, per germline (reference sequence). The CDR3 is made up of 15 amino acids. The junction had 9 bases not matched to a gene; V was cut back by 3 bases and J by 4 bases. Here the CDR3 DNA reads TGTGCCAGTAGTATTTTTCCGGGACAGCAATACGAGCAGTACTTC. Its protein is CASSIFPGQQYEQYF.

The rearrangement links TRBV19 to TRBJ2-5; D uncertain. V dropped 6 bases and J dropped 4 bases, with 15 bases sitting between them. Looked up from germline, CDR1 is LNHDA and CDR2 is SQIVND (reference sequence). The CDR3 totals 14 residues. The DNA for the CDR3 is TGTGCCAGTAGCCTCCTCAATGGACGAGAGACCCAGTACTTC. Translation: CASSLLNGRETQYF.

The genes are TRBV30 and TRBJ2-7; D assignment may be TRBD1 or TRBD2 (5 bases each). V lost 5 bases, J lost 2 bases, and 22 bases lay in between. Germline values: CDR1 GTSNPN, CDR2 SVGIG (reference sequence). This CDR3 is 16 amino acids long. CDR3 bases: TGTGCCTGGGGGCCGGGACGGCTAGTTCGAGCCTACGAGCAGTACTTC. Protein product: CAWGPGRLVRAYEQYF.

For the CDR3, the DNA is TGTGCCAGCAGCTCTGGGACAGGGCGGAGGGGCTACACCTTC. Protein: CASSSGTGRRGYTF. The chain links TRBV5-6 to TRBJ1-2; 9 bases match TRBD1. The CDR3 consists of 14 residues. Trimming at V came to 3 bases and at J to 8 bases, leaving 8 bases not matched to a gene. The germline CDR1 and CDR2 sequences are SGHDT and YYEEEE.

CDR3 DNA: TGTGCCCGTCGGTCAGGGGAGGGGTATCAGCCCCAGCATTTT. Translating gives CARRSGEGYQPQHF. The rearrangement joins TRBV24-1 to TRBJ1-5; maybe TRBD1 (6 bases). The V and J ends lost 12 bases and 5 bases respectively, with 19 bases between them. The CDR3 is 14 residues long. Looked up from germline, CDR1 is KGHDR and CDR2 is SFDVKD.

Turning to this clone: The sample holds other DNA sequences that translate to the same CDR3. CDR3 sequence reads: CAWSRGSSYNEQFF. In nucleotides, the CDR3 is TGTGCCTGGAGCAGGGGTAGTTCCTACAATGAGCAGTTCTTC. The chain employs TRBV30 and TRBJ2-1; D perhaps matches TRBD1 (6 bases). V was shortened by 3 bases and J by 1 base, with 10 bases between the two germline ends. Germline V gene data show CDR1 as GTSNPN and CDR2 as SVGIG (reference sequence). The CDR3 totals 14 residues.

The V and J genes are TRBV9 and TRBJ2-3, with 10 bases lining up with TRBD2. The length of the CDR3 is 18 residues. V lost 3 bases and J lost 1; bases outside the gene matches: 11. Germline CDR1 reads SGDLS; CDR2 reads YYNGEE. The CDR3 DNA reads TGTGCCAGCAGCGCCCCCCAAGCGGGAGGGGTCGGCACAGATACGCAGTATTTT. Translating it yields CASSAPQAGGVGTDTQYF.

V is TRBV9 and J is TRBJ1-4, with D unresolved. The CDR3 consists of 15 residues. Per the germline V gene, CDR1 is SGDLS and CDR2 is YYNGEE. Between the trimmed V and J ends, which lost 0 bases and 7 bases, there was a span of 13 bases. CDR3 amino acids: CASSVGRGRSEKLFF. For the CDR3, the DNA is TGTGCCAGCAGCGTAGGTAGAGGGCGTAGTGAAAAACTGTTTTTT.

The rearrangement joins TRBV6-6 to TRBJ1-5; 8 bases are shared with TRBD1. The V and J ends lost 7 bases and 11 bases, in that order; junction bases with no gene match: 16. Germline values: CDR1 MNHNY, CDR2 SVGAGI (reference sequence). The CDR3 runs to 15 residues. CDR3 DNA: TGTGCCAGCACCGATCCGGGACAGGCTCAGTCAGCCCAGCATTTT. This encodes CASTDPGQAQSAQHF.

The CDR3, as DNA: TGTGCCAGCAGCTTTGTAGCGGGAGGGCCCGGAGATACGCAGTATTTT. Amino acids: CASSFVAGGPGDTQYF. The chain joins TRBV7-3 to TRBJ2-3; 11 nucleotides align to TRBD2. Per germline, CDR1 SGHTA and CDR2 FQGTGA. The CDR3 is 16 residues long. Trimming at V came to 3 bases and at J to 5 bases, leaving 7 bases not matched to a gene. Filled out from reference TRBV7-3 and TRBJ2-3, the complete variable domain reads GAGVSQTPSNKVTEKGKYVELRCDPISGHTALYWYRQSLGQGPEFLIYFQGTGAADDSGLPNDRFFAVRPEGSVSTLKIQRTERGDSAVYLCASSFVAGGPGDTQYFGPGTRLTVL.

The chain uses TRBV7-6 and TRBJ1-1, with 7 bases aligning to TRBD1. CDR1 is SGHVS and CDR2 is FNYEAQ in the germline V gene. The trim removed 7 bases at V and 0 bases at J, leaving 8 bases unmatched. This CDR3 spans 15 amino acids. CDR3 coding DNA: TGTGCCAGCAAAAAGGAGGGGGCCGTGAACACTGAAGCTTTCTTT. This codes for CASKKEGAVNTEAFF.

A single count supports this clone. This chain uses TRBV9 with TRBJ1-1; D ambiguous. CDR1 SGDLS and CDR2 YYNGEE come from the germline V gene. The CDR3 sequence is 16 residues long. V was cut by 2 bases and J by 0 bases, with 14 bases left in between. DNA for the CDR3: TGTGCCAGCAGCGTTTCCCCGGTTGGGATGAACACTGAAGCTTTCTTT. Its protein product is CASSVSPVGMNTEAFF. Combining the CDR3 with reference TRBV9 and TRBJ1-1 gives the whole variable domain DSGVTQTPKHLITATGQRVTLRCSPRSGDLSVYWYQQSLDQGLQFLIQYYNGEERAKGNILERFSAQQFPDLHSELNLSSLELGDSALYFCASSVSPVGMNTEAFFGQGTRLTVV.

The chain combines TRBV4-3 with TRBJ2-7, with TRBD1 matching over 7 bases. The germline CDR1 and CDR2 sequences are LGHNA and YSLEER. The ends lost 2 bases at V and 2 bases at J; junction bases unmatched: 6. This CDR3 spans 15 amino acids. DNA for the CDR3: TGCGCCAGCAGCCAATTCCTCGGGACAGCCTACGAGCAGTACTTC. Its protein product is CASSQFLGTAYEQYF.

The genes are TRBV7-9 and TRBJ2-1, with a weak D call TRBD1 (7 bases). Between the trimmed V and J ends, which lost 7 bases and 9 bases, there was a span of 16 bases. Per the germline V gene, CDR1 is SEHNR and CDR2 is FQNEAQ (reference sequence). The CDR3 is made up of 13 amino acids. The DNA for the CDR3 is TGTGCCAGCACCGCTGGAGGGGGCGCTGAGCAGTTCTTC. Protein sequence: CASTAGGGAEQFF.

This chain uses TRBV7-9 with TRBJ2-6; the D gene is possibly TRBD2 (5 bases). V was trimmed by 0 bases and J by 0 bases, leaving 12 bases between them. This CDR3 is 18 amino acids long. Germline lookup yields CDR1 SEHNR and CDR2 FQNEAQ (reference sequence). The CDR3 nucleotides are TGTGCCAGCAGCTTAGCGCTCGAGGGAAGCTCTGGGGCCAACGTCCTGACTTTC. This encodes CASSLALEGSSGANVLTF.

This clone was seen once. The rearrangement uses TRBV4-3 and TRBJ2-7; D call uncertain. CDR3 size: 15 residues. Germline V CDR1 and CDR2: LGHNA, YSLEER. Trimming pared 0 bases from V and 0 bases from J, leaving 9 bases between. CDR3 nucleotide sequence: TGCGCCAGCAGCCAAGATAATTCGATCTCCTACGAGCAGTACTTC. Its translation: CASSQDNSISYEQYF.

This chain joins TRBV4-3 and TRBJ2-1; D gene uncertain. V was shortened by 0 bases and J by 12 bases, with 6 bases between the two germline ends. There are 11 residues in the CDR3. Germline V gene sequence: CDR1 LGHNA, CDR2 YSLEER. In DNA, the CDR3 is TGCGCCAGCAGCCAAGATTCAGTGCAGTTCTTC. Protein: CASSQDSVQFF.

The J gene is TRBJ2-2, the V gene TRBV24-1; D is unresolved. Germline V CDR1 and CDR2: KGHDR, SFDVKD. V dropped 2 bases and J dropped 2 bases, with 14 bases sitting between them. CDR3 length: 17 amino acids. This CDR3 is CATSDSLGLLNTGELFF. CDR3 DNA: TGTGCCACCAGTGATTCGCTCGGCTTACTAAACACCGGGGAGCTGTTTTTT.

This chain links TRBV7-9 with TRBJ1-1; maybe TRBD1 (6 bases). CDR3 length equals 18 residues. Germline V gene data show CDR1 as SEHNR and CDR2 as FQNEAQ (reference sequence). Trimming stripped 2 bases from V and 0 bases from J, with 19 bases between. CDR3 bases: TGTGCCAGCAGCTTACTCATTGGACAGAGAAGCATGAACACTGAAGCTTTCTTT. It translates to CASSLLIGQRSMNTEAFF.

The chain combines TRBV5-6 with TRBJ1-2; TRBD1 might be the D (6 bases). CDR1 is SGHDT, CDR2 YYEEEE, per germline. CDR3 size: 14 residues. V was shortened by 2 bases and J by 0 bases, with 8 bases between the two germline ends. This CDR3 reads CASSFPGANYGYTF. Written as DNA, the CDR3 is TGTGCCAGCAGCTTCCCAGGGGCTAACTATGGCTACACCTTC.

The rearrangement joins TRBV9 to TRBJ2-7, with D unclear. The CDR3 spans 14 residues. CDR1 is SGDLS and CDR2 is YYNGEE in the germline V gene. V lost 4 bases and J lost 1, with 12 bases in between. As DNA, the CDR3 is TGTGCCAGCAGCCCTCCCTGGGGTTCCTACGAGCAGTACTTC. This translates into CASSPPWGSYEQYF. Looking up the rest from reference TRBV9 and TRBJ2-7 gives the full variable domain: DSGVTQTPKHLITATGQRVTLRCSPRSGDLSVYWYQQSLDQGLQFLIQYYNGEERAKGNILERFSAQQFPDLHSELNLSSLELGDSALYFCASSPPWGSYEQYFGPGTRLTVT.